This section outlines one TCR beta chain sequence together with its context. The antigen remains undetermined. The record originates from a study of regulatory dendritic cells for organ transplantation. Regarding the study as a whole: Considerable individual heterogeneity was seen in alloreactive memory CD8+ T cells.

Sorted T cells were CFSE-labeled and cultured around 5 days with allogeneic regulatory or mature dendritic cells at 1:10. Naive CD45RA+ and memory CD45RO+ CD4+ or CD8+ T cells were FACS-sorted. The CDR3 consists of 16 residues. V was clipped by 1 base and J by 10 bases, with 17 bases between them. CDR1 is SGHDN, CDR2 FVKESK, per germline. Profiling relied on immunoSEQ multiplex PCR, and the TCRdb table lists in-frame clones only, not all of them. The sample shows about 11,000 clones, roughly 70% of them seen only once. The sequencing input was memory CD4+ T cells from blood cultured with regulatory dendritic cells. The subset: CD45RO+ memory T cells. The receptor's source is a human donor in good health. The genes are TRBV14 and TRBJ1-6; D might be TRBD1 (5 bases). The CDR3 DNA follows: TGTGCCAGCAGCCAAGTAGGTGGGCAGGGAAACTCACCCCTCCACTTT. Its translation: CASSQVGGQGNSPLHF.